Shown below are 27 T cell receptor beta chains from a single sample sequenced in a study of T-cell reconstitution after alpha-beta-depleted transplantation in children. The authors prepared the TCRbeta library with unique molecular identifiers. MiXCR, applied by TCRdb to the PCR reads, yields one record per CDR3 protein. The table includes fewer than 550,000 distinct CDR3 sequences, under 20% detected once. The starting material was PBMCs, mostly from graft donor cells, obtained 360 days after TCRalphabeta/CD19-depleted stem cell transplant. These receptors all stem from a boy younger than two who had a stem cell transplant for Wiskott-Aldrich syndrome, so the T cells may come from the graft donor.

The J gene is TRBJ2-1, the V gene TRBV6-2 or TRBV6-3; D unclear. V was trimmed by 1 base and J by 1 base, leaving 2 bases between them. The germline V gene has CDR1 MNHEY and CDR2 SVGEGT. This CDR3 comprises 13 residues. The CDR3 nucleotides read TGTGCCAGCAGTTACTTTTCCTACAATGAGCAGTTCTTC. It yields the protein CASSYFSYNEQFF.

This chain uses TRBV29-1 with TRBJ2-5, with no clear D. Trimming shortened V by 3 bases and J by 0 bases, and 5 bases separated the two germline ends. Germline values: CDR1 SQVTM, CDR2 ANQGSEA. The CDR3 covers 12 residues. CDR3 in amino acids: CSVETYQETQYF. The CDR3 nucleotides read TGCAGCGTTGAGACGTACCAAGAGACCCAGTACTTC.

The rearrangement joins TRBV7-9 to TRBJ2-7; unclear D gene. In germline, CDR1 is SEHNR, CDR2 FQNEAQ (reference sequence). The CDR3 runs to 14 residues. Deletions cut 1 base from V and 3 bases from J, with 10 bases between. CDR3 in amino acids: CASSLVLGFYEQYF. In nucleotides, the CDR3 is TGTGCCAGCAGCTTAGTCCTGGGATTCTACGAGCAGTACTTC.

The rearrangement uses TRBV5-5 and TRBJ1-2; 7 bases match TRBD1. Germline CDR1 is SGHKS and CDR2 is YYEKEE (reference sequence). V gave up 4 bases and J gave up 4 bases; unmatched junction bases: 10. This CDR3 has 15 residues. The CDR3 is CASSTPGTEVYGYTF. CDR3 DNA: TGTGCCAGCAGCACACCCGGGACAGAGGTCTATGGCTACACCTTC.

The chain has TRBV6-5 and TRBJ2-5; maybe TRBD2 (5 bases). Germline lookup yields CDR1 MNHEY and CDR2 SVGAGI. Between the trimmed V and J ends, which lost 3 bases and 0 bases, there was a span of 14 bases. This CDR3 spans 16 amino acids. CDR3 sequence (DNA): TGTGCCAGCAGTTATCGAGGGTTTCCCTACCAAGAGACCCAGTACTTC. Its protein product is CASSYRGFPYQETQYF.

The chain employs TRBV20-1 and TRBJ2-5, with unresolved D. Trimming took off 5 bases at V and 2 bases at J, with 12 bases between the two ends. This CDR3 comprises 13 residues. The V gene's germline CDR1 is DFQATT and CDR2 SNEGSKA (reference sequence). The CDR3 nucleotides read TGCAGTGCTCATCGACCCAATCAAGAGACCCAGTACTTC. This gives the protein CSAHRPNQETQYF.

This clonotype was counted between two and nine times. The chain links TRBV4-1 to TRBJ2-3, with 10 nucleotides matching TRBD2. Germline V gene lookup returns CDR1 MGHRA and CDR2 YSYEKL. The trim removed 3 bases at V and 5 bases at J, leaving 8 bases unmatched. The CDR3 runs to 16 residues. In DNA, the CDR3 is TGCGCCAGCAGCCAGGGACTAGCGCTTCGGGGAGATACGCAGTATTTT. It yields the protein CASSQGLALRGDTQYF.

This chain links TRBV2 with TRBJ2-7, with unresolved D. Germline V lookup: CDR1 SNHLY, CDR2 FYNNEI. V lost 1 base, J lost 7 bases, and 14 bases lay in between. The CDR3 consists of 14 residues. The CDR3 nucleotides read TGTGCCAGCAGTGAAGATCTTGGACCGGGTGAGCAGTACTTC. This gives the protein CASSEDLGPGEQYF. The full variable domain, in which reference TRBV2 and TRBJ2-7 provide the parts outside the CDR3, is EPEVTQTPSHQVTQMGQEVILRCVPISNHLYFYWYRQILGQKVEFLVSFYNNEISEKSEIFDDQFSVERPDGSNFTLKIRSTKLEDSAMYFCASSEDLGPGEQYFGPGTRLTVT.

This clonotype was observed at least ten times. The chain recombines TRBV12-3 or TRBV12-4 with TRBJ2-3, with 7 bases aligning to TRBD2. The length of the CDR3 is 15 residues. Unmatched junction bases numbered 3, after V lost 1 base and J lost 2 bases. The DNA of the CDR3 is TGTGCCAGCAGTTTAGGGACTAGACACACAGATACGCAGTATTTT. Its protein product is CASSLGTRHTDTQYF.

The genes are TRBV5-1 and TRBJ2-1, with TRBD2 matching 11 bases. The germline V gene encodes CDR1 SGHRS and CDR2 YFSETQ. CDR3 length: 16 residues. After removal of 1 base from V and 7 bases from J, the junction contained 7 bases not matched to a gene. CDR3 in amino acids: CASSLYNLAGGNEQFF. The CDR3, as DNA: TGCGCCAGCAGCTTGTATAATCTAGCGGGAGGAAATGAGCAGTTCTTC.

This sequence joins TRBV12-3 or TRBV12-4 and TRBJ2-7; 7 bases are a match to TRBD1. This CDR3 contains 14 residues. V was clipped by 3 bases and J by 2 bases; unmatched bases: 4. The CDR3 DNA reads TGTGCCAGCAGTTTTGGACAGGTTCCCTACGAGCAGTACTTC. Its protein is CASSFGQVPYEQYF.

This clonotype has only a few counts. The chain is built from TRBV29-1 and TRBJ2-2; 10 bases align to TRBD1. V gave up 7 bases and J gave up 3 bases; unmatched junction bases: 8. Germline values: CDR1 SQVTM, CDR2 ANQGSEA. The length of the CDR3 is 15 residues. As DNA, the CDR3 is TGCAGCGCTGACCGGACAGGGGGTGACACCGGGGAGCTGTTTTTT. Translating gives CSADRTGGDTGELFF.

This clonotype showed up many times. This rearrangement joins TRBV5-1 to TRBJ2-4; TRBD1 agrees at 7 bases. The CDR3 length is 14 residues. CDR1 and CDR2 (germline): SGHRS, YFSETQ. V trimming: 2 bases; J trimming: 6 bases; junction bases outside the gene matches: 5. The DNA for the CDR3 is TGCGCCAGCAGCTTCCGGGACAGACGAAACATTCAGTACTTC. It is translated as CASSFRDRRNIQYF.

This clonotype showed up many times. This chain joins TRBV6-2 or TRBV6-3 and TRBJ2-1; no definite D call. CDR3 length: 16 residues. Germline-derived CDR1 and CDR2 are MNHEY and SVGEGT. Deletions cut 5 bases from V and 10 bases from J, with 24 bases between. The CDR3 DNA follows: TGTGCCAGCAGTGCCAACGACGGTTTAATGTCATGGGAGCAGTTCTTC. Protein product: CASSANDGLMSWEQFF.

The chain joins TRBV3-1 to TRBJ2-6; D not resolved. Germline-derived CDR1 and CDR2 are LGHDT and YNNKEL (reference sequence). This CDR3 has 16 residues. Trimming shortened V by 2 bases and J by 2 bases, and 10 bases separated the two germline ends. The chain's CDR3 is CASSQTIPTGANVLTF. The CDR3 DNA is TGTGCCAGCAGCCAAACCATCCCTACTGGGGCCAACGTCCTGACTTTC.

The sample holds a few counts of this clonotype. The chain employs TRBV6-2 or TRBV6-3 and TRBJ2-1; D may be TRBD2 (6 bases). The germline V and J ends were trimmed by 5 bases and 8 bases, with 10 bases remaining between them. The CDR3 totals 12 residues. Looked up from germline, CDR1 is MNHEY and CDR2 is SVGEGT. The CDR3, as DNA: TGTGCCAGCAGTCAGACTAGGGATGAGCAGTTCTTC. This sequence encodes CASSQTRDEQFF.

This chain's CDR3 is CASSLMNWQKNTGELFF. For the CDR3, the DNA is TGTGCCAGCAGTTTGATGAATTGGCAGAAAAACACCGGGGAGCTGTTTTTT. The chain links TRBV27 to TRBJ2-2; no clear D gene. Germline V lookup: CDR1 MNHEY, CDR2 SMNVEV (reference sequence). V dropped 3 bases and J dropped 2 bases, with 16 bases sitting between them. The CDR3 length is 17 residues.

The chain carries TRBV14 and TRBJ2-4, with D tentatively TRBD2 (5 bases). The CDR3 spans 16 residues. Germline values: CDR1 SGHDN, CDR2 FVKESK. V lost 1 base, J lost 2 bases, and 12 bases lay in between. Here the CDR3 reads CASSQGDGVTKNIQYF. For the CDR3, the DNA is TGTGCCAGCAGCCAAGGAGACGGGGTTACCAAAAACATTCAGTACTTC.

This clonotype has only a few counts. The rearrangement links TRBV20-1 to TRBJ2-7, with D possibly TRBD1 on 5 matching bases. Deletions cut 1 base from V and 2 bases from J, with 9 bases between. CDR3 length equals 13 residues. Germline loops: CDR1 DFQATT, CDR2 SNEGSKA (reference sequence). CDR3 coding DNA: TGCAGTGCTAGAGGACAGAGACCCTACGAGCAGTACTTC. Translating gives CSARGQRPYEQYF.

This sequence joins TRBV4-1 and TRBJ2-2, with 7 nucleotides matching TRBD1. The CDR3 runs to 15 residues. Germline lookup yields CDR1 MGHRA and CDR2 YSYEKL. Losses at the gene ends were 6 bases for V and 7 bases for J; bases not matched to a gene: 11. CDR3 protein: CASRPTRGKFGELFF. The CDR3 DNA sequence: TGCGCCAGCAGACCCACCAGGGGGAAGTTCGGGGAGCTGTTTTTT.

This clonotype was found many times. The chain links TRBV20-1 to TRBJ1-2, with 9 bases fitting TRBD1. With 5 bases clipped from V and 4 bases from J, the junction kept 8 bases outside the gene matches. The CDR3 runs to 14 residues. CDR1 is DFQATT, CDR2 SNEGSKA, per germline (reference sequence). The CDR3: CSALRQGEGYGYTF. CDR3 in DNA: TGCAGTGCTCTACGACAGGGGGAGGGCTATGGCTACACCTTC.

The genes are TRBV14 and TRBJ2-3; 12 bases match TRBD2. This CDR3 has 17 amino acids. The trim removed 3 bases at V and 2 bases at J, leaving 6 bases unmatched. The germline gives CDR1 SGHDN, CDR2 FVKESK. The CDR3 region has the DNA TGTGCCAGCAGCCAGCCGACTAGCGGGGGCCCCACAGATACGCAGTATTTT. It is translated as CASSQPTSGGPTDTQYF. The whole variable domain, remainder taken from reference TRBV14 and TRBJ2-3, is EAGVTQFPSHSVIEKGQTVTLRCDPISGHDNLYWYRRVMGKEIKFLLHFVKESKQDESGMPNNRFLAERTGGTYSTLKVQPAELEDSGVYFCASSQPTSGGPTDTQYFGPGTRLTVL.

This chain uses TRBV3-1 with TRBJ2-3; D might be TRBD2 (5 bases). Trimming cost V 0 bases and J 2 bases, with 12 bases left between them. From germline, CDR1 is LGHDT and CDR2 YNNKEL (reference sequence). The length of the CDR3 is 16 residues. The CDR3 sequence: CASSQDAGPFTDTQYF. The DNA of the CDR3 is TGTGCCAGCAGCCAAGACGCGGGTCCTTTCACAGATACGCAGTATTTT.

This clonotype turned up a few times. This chain joins TRBV12-3 or TRBV12-4 and TRBJ1-1; D possibly corresponds to TRBD1 (6 bases). Trimming took 7 bases from V and 0 from J, leaving 15 bases between them. This CDR3 has 15 amino acids. This CDR3 reads CASIRYGGLNTEAFF. The CDR3 DNA reads as TGTGCCAGCATTAGGTACGGGGGGCTGAACACTGAAGCTTTCTTT.

This clonotype has only a few counts. The rearrangement links TRBV5-1 to TRBJ2-2, with 11 bases lining up with TRBD2. Germline V gives CDR1 SGHRS, CDR2 YFSETQ. This CDR3 is built from 18 residues. V was pared by 1 base and J by 2 bases, with 7 bases of the junction left unmatched. Here the CDR3 reads CASSLYLGLAVNTGELFF. The CDR3 DNA follows: TGCGCCAGCAGCTTGTACTTGGGACTAGCGGTCAACACCGGGGAGCTGTTTTTT.

This clonotype was counted many times. The chain joins TRBV18 to TRBJ2-5; 8 nucleotides align to TRBD1. V lost 3 bases to trimming and J lost 3 bases; unmatched junction nucleotides: 3. Germline-derived CDR1 and CDR2 are KGHSH and LQKENI. This CDR3 comprises 14 residues. CDR3 nucleotides: TGTGCCAGCTCACCGGAGACAGGGGAAGAGACCCAGTACTTC. Translating it yields CASSPETGEETQYF.

The chain carries TRBV29-1 and TRBJ2-3; possibly TRBD1 for D (6 bases). V was cut by 6 bases and J by 3 bases, with 13 bases left in between. The CDR3 covers 13 residues. Germline V CDR1 and CDR2: SQVTM, ANQGSEA. CDR3 amino acids: CSVKQGITDTQYF. The CDR3 bases are TGCAGCGTGAAACAGGGAATTACAGATACGCAGTATTTT.